The clone carrying this TCR beta chain was seen repeatedly, ten times or more. Its antigen is as yet unknown. This sample was taken from a study of T-cell reconstitution after alpha-beta-depleted transplantation in children. Whole-study results and caveats: Surviving thymic progenitors and recipient T cells were the source of high TCRbeta diversity at day 60 in some patients. T-cell numbers and diversity, one year after transplant, stemmed largely from T cells that were newly produced.

The CDR3 is 13 residues long. V was cut by 4 bases and J by 4 bases, with 10 bases left in between. Germline lookup yields CDR1 SQVTM and CDR2 ANQGSEA. Library preparation (for TCRbeta) was performed with unique molecular identifiers. TCRdb re-analysed the PCR reads in MiXCR, keeping a single row per CDR3 protein. Of 500,000 to 650,000 distinct CDR3 sequences listed, over 10% were seen once; the top ten hold around 2%. This sample comprised PBMCs, mostly from graft donor cells, obtained 360 days after TCRalphabeta/CD19-depleted stem cell transplant. The TCR was taken from a male patient younger than 18 who had a stem cell transplant for acute myeloid leukemia, so the T cells may come from the graft donor. J is TRBJ2-2 and V is TRBV29-1; maybe TRBD2 (6 bases). CDR3 sequence (DNA): TGCAGCGTTGGGGGGGTAATCACCGGGGAGCTGTTTTTT. Protein sequence: CSVGGVITGELFF.